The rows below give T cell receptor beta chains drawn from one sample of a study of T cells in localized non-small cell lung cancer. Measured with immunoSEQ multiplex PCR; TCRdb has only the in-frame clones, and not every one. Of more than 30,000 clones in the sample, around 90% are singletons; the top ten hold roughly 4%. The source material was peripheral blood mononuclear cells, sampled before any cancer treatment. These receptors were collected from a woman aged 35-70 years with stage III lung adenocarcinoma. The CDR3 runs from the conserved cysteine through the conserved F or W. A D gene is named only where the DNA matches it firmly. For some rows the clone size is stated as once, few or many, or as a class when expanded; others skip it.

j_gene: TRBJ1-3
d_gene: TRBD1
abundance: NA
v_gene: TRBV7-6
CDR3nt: TGTGCCAGCACAGAAGTCCCCACAGGGGCTGGAAACACCATATATTTT
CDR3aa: CASTEVPTGAGNTIYF

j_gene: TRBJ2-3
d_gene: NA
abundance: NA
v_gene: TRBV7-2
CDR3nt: TGTGCCAGCAGCCCCCGAGATACGCAGTATTTT
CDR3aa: CASSPRDTQYF

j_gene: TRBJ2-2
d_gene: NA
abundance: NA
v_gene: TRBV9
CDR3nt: TGTGCCAGCAGCGTAGCCGGGACCAGGGGCACCGGGGAGCTGTTTTTT
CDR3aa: CASSVAGTRGTGELFF

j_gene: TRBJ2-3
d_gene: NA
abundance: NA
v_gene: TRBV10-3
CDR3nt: TGTGCCTCTGGACCAGGCACAGATACGCAGTATTTT
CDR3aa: CASGPGTDTQYF

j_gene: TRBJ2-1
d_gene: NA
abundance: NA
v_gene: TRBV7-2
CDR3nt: TGTGCCAGCAGCTTAGTGACGGCTTACAATGAGCAGTTCTTC
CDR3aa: CASSLVTAYNEQFF

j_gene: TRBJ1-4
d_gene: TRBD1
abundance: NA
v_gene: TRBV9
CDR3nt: TGTGCCAGCAGCGTAGAGTTAGGGGGCGGTGAAAAACTGTTTTTT
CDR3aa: CASSVELGGGEKLFF

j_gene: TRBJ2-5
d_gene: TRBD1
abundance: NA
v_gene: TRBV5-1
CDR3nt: TGCGCCAGCAGCTTGGACCCCCAGGGGGCGCGCGAGACCCAGTACTTC
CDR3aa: CASSLDPQGARETQYF

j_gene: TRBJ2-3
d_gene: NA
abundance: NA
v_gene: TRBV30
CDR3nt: TGTGCCTTGGGCCCATTCCTCAGCACAGATACGCAGTATTTT
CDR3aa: CALGPFLSTDTQYF

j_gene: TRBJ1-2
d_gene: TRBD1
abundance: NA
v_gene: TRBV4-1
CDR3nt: TGCGCCAGCAGCCGGGTGAGACAGGGGGATTGGTATGGCTACACCTTC
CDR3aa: CASSRVRQGDWYGYTF

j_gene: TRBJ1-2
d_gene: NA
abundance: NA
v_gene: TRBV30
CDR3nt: TGTGCCTGGAGTAGCGGGGGGGGCTACACCTTC
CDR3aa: CAWSSGGGYTF

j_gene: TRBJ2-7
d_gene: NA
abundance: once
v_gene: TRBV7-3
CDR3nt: TGTGCCAGCAGCTTGGGCAGGAGCTACGAGCAGTACTTC
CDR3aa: CASSLGRSYEQYF

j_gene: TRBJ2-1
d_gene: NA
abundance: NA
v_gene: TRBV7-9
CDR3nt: TGTGCCAGCAGCTTCGGATCAGGTGCTTCGTTCTCCTACAATGAGCAGTTCTTC
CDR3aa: CASSFGSGASFSYNEQFF

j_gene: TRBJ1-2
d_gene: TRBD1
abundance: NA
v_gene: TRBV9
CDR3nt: TGTGCCAGCAGCTCCGCCGGGACAGCCTATGGCTACACCTTC
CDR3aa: CASSSAGTAYGYTF

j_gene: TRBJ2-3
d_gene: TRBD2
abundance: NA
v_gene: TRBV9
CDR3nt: TGTGCCAGCAGCGGACCACTAGCGGGTGGCACAGATACGCAGTATTTT
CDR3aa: CASSGPLAGGTDTQYF

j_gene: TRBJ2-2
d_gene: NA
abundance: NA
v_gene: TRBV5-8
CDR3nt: TGTGCCAGCAGCTCCACAGGGTTCGACGGGGAGCTGTTTTTT
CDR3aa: CASSSTGFDGELFF

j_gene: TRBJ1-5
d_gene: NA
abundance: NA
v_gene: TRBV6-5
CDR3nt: TGTGCCAGCAGTTTAACGGCCAATCAGCCCCAGCATTTT
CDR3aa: CASSLTANQPQHF

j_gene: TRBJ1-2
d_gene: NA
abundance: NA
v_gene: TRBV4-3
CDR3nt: TGCGCCAGCAGCCAAGATCCAGGGGATGGCTACACCTTC
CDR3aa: CASSQDPGDGYTF

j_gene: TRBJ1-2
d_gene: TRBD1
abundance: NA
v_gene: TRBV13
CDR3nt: TGTGCCAGCAGCTTAGAGGGACAGGGGGCCCCTAACTATGGCTACACCTTC
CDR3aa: CASSLEGQGAPNYGYTF

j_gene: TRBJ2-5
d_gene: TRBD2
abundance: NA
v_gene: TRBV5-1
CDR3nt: TGCGCCAGCAGCTTAGTAGCGGGGGGACAAGAGACCCAGTACTTC
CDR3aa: CASSLVAGGQETQYF

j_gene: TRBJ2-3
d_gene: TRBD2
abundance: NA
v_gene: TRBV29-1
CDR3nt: TGCAGCGTTGTAGAAGCGGGAGACGCAGATACGCAGTATTTT
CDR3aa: CSVVEAGDADTQYF

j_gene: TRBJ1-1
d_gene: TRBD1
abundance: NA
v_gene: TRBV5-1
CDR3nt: TGCGCCAGCAGCTCCCCGGGAGCAGGGACAGGGGACCTGCTTACAATGAACACTGAAGCTTTCTTT
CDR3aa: CASSSPGAGTGDLLTMNTEAFF

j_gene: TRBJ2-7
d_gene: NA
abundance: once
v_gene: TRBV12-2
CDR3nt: TGTGCAAGTCGCCAAGGGTACTCCTACGAGCAGTACTTC
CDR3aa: CASRQGYSYEQYF

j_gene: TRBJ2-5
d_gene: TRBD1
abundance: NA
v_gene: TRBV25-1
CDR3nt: TGTGCCAGCAGTCACCGGGACAGGGGCCGGGAGACCCAGTACTTC
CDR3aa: CASSHRDRGRETQYF

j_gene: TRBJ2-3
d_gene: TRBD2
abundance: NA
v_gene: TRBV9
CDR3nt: TGTGCCAGCAGCGCCGGGACTAGCGGATACACAGATACGCAGTATTTT
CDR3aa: CASSAGTSGYTDTQYF

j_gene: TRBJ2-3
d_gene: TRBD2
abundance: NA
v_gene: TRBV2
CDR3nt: TGTGCCAGCAGCGGGACTAGCGGGAGGGGCACAGATACGCAGTATTTT
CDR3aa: CASSGTSGRGTDTQYF

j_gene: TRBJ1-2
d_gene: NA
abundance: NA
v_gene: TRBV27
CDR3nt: TGTGCCAGCAGTTCATTGGGACGGATCTATGGCTACACCTTC
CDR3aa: CASSSLGRIYGYTF

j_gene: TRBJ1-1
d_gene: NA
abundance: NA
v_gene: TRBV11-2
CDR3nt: TGTGCCAGCAGCTTAGGAATTACTGAAGCTTTCTTT
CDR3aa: CASSLGITEAFF

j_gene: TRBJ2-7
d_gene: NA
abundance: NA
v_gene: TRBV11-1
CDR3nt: TGTGCCAGCAGCTCTGCAGTGGGGGGCGCTACCTACGAGCAGTACTTC
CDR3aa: CASSSAVGGATYEQYF

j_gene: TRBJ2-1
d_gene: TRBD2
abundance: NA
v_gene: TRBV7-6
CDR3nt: TGTGCCAGCAGCCAAAGGTCTAGCGGAAACAATGAGCAGTTCTTC
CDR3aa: CASSQRSSGNNEQFF

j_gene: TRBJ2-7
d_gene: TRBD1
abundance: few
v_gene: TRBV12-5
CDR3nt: TGTGCTAGTGGTTTCAGGGGGCTACCCCTGGGACCACAAACCTCCCTTCTTGCCTACGAGCAGTACTTC
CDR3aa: CASGFRGLPLGPQTSLLAYEQYF

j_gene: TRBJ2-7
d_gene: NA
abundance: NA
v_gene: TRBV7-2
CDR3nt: TGTGCCAGCAGCCCCCCTCCAACAGGCTACGAGCAGTACTTC
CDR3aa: CASSPPPTGYEQYF

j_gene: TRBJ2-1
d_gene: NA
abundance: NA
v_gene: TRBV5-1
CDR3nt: TGCGCCAGCAGCTTGGCCTTCGGGGATATTTACGGGCAGTTCTTC
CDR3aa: CASSLAFGDIYGQFF

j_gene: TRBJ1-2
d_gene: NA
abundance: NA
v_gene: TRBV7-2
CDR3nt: TGTGCCAGCAGCCCTCGGGCGGCCGGGGGCGGTGGCTACACCTTC
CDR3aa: CASSPRAAGGGGYTF

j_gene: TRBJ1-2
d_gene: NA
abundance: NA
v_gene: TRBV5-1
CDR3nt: TGCGCCAGCAGCCCGGACATGCTATATGGCTACACCTTC
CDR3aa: CASSPDMLYGYTF

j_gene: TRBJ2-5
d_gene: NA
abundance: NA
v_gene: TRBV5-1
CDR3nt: TGCGCCAGCAGCTTGAATCAGGAGACCCAGTACTTC
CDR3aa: CASSLNQETQYF

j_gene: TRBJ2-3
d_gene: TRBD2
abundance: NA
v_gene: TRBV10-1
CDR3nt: TGCGCCAGCAGCAAGACTAGCGGGAGGGCCGAAGATACGCAGTATTTT
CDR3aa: CASSKTSGRAEDTQYF

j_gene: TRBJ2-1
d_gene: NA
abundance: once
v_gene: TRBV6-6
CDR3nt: TGTGCCAGCAGTTACTCGTTTGAGGTCCATGAGCAGTTCTTC
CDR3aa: CASSYSFEVHEQFF

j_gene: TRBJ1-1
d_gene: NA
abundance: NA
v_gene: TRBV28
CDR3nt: TGTGCCAGCAGTTTAAGCGTGGCCGCTAGAGGTGCTTTCTTT
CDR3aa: CASSLSVAARGAFF

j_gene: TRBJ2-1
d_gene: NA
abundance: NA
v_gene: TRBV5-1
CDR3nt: TGCGCCAGCAGCTTGTCCGGGGATAGCTACAATGAGCAGTTCTTC
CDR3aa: CASSLSGDSYNEQFF

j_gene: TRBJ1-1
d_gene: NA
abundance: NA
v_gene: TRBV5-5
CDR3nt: TGTGCCAGCAGAGTTGGGTATAACACTGAAGCTTTCTTT
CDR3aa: CASRVGYNTEAFF

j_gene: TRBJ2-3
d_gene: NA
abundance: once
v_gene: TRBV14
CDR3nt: TGTGCCAGCAGCCTAGTGGGTACCTTAGGTACGCAGTATTTT
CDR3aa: CASSLVGTLGTQYF

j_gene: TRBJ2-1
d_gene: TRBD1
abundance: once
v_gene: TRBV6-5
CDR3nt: TGTGCCAGCCTCGGGACAGGGATCAATGAGCAGTTCTTC
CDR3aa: CASLGTGINEQFF

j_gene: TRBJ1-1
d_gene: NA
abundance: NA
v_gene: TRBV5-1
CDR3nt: TGCGCCAGCAGTGGGGCAGCCTCCAACACTGAAGCTTTCTTT
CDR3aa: CASSGAASNTEAFF

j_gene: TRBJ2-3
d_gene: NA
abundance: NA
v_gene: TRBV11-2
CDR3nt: TGTGCCAGCAGCTCCCGGCAGGGAGTGGATACGCAGTATTTT
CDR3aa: CASSSRQGVDTQYF

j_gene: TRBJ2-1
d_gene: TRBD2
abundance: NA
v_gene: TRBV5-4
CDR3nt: TGTGCCAGCAGCGCCGGACTAGCGGGAAGGGGTGAGCAGTTCTTC
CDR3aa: CASSAGLAGRGEQFF

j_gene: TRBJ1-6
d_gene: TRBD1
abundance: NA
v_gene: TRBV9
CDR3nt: TGTGCCAGCAGCGTCGAACAGGGGAATTATTATAATTCACCCCTCCACTTT
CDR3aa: CASSVEQGNYYNSPLHF

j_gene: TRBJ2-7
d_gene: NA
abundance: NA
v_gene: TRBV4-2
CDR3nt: TGTGCCAGCAGCCAAGGACAGGAAAGCCACGAGCAGTACTTC
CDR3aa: CASSQGQESHEQYF

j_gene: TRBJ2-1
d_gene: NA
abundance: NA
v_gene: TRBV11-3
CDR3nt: TGTGCCAGCCTGGAGAGGGGCCCTTACTCCGGGCCACCCTCCTACAATGAGCAGTTCTTC
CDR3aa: CASLERGPYSGPPSYNEQFF

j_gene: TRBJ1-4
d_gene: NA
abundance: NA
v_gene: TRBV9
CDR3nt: TGTGCCAGCAGCCCCCAACAGGGCACTAATGAAAAACTGTTTTTT
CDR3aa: CASSPQQGTNEKLFF

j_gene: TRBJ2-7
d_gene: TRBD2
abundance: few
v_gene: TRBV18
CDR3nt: TGTGCCAGCTCACCGGAAAGACTAGCATACGAGCAGTACTTC
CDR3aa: CASSPERLAYEQYF

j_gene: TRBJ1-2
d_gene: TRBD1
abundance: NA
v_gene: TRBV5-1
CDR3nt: TGCGCCAGCAGCCTACGGACAGGGGGTGATTCTAACTATGGCTACACCTTC
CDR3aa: CASSLRTGGDSNYGYTF

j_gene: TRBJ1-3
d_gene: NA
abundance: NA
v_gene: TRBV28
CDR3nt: TGTGCCAGCAGTTTCCCGGGACCGACTGGAAACACCATATATTTT
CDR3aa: CASSFPGPTGNTIYF

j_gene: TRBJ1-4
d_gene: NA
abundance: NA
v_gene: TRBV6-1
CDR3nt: TGTGCCAGCAGTGAAGGGTCGACTAATGAAAAACTGTTTTTT
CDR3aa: CASSEGSTNEKLFF

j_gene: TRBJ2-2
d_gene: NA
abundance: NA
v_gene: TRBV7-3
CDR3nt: TGTGCCAGCAGCCGTATGACTAGTATCGGGGAGCTGTTTTTT
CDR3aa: CASSRMTSIGELFF

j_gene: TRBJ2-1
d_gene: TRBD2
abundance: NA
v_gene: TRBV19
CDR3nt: TGTGCCAGTAGTACTATAGCGGGGGAGTACAATGAGCAGTTCTTC
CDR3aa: CASSTIAGEYNEQFF

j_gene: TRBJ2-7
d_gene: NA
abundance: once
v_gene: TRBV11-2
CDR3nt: TGTGCCAGCAGCTTATCTAGGATCTACGAGCAGTACTTC
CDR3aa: CASSLSRIYEQYF

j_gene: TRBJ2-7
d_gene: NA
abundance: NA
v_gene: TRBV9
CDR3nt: TGTGCCAGCAGCGTAGAGCAGGGCTACGAGCAGTACTTC
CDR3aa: CASSVEQGYEQYF